This T cell receptor beta chain was identified during a study of response to subunit inactivated influenza vaccine. TCRdb processed the RT-PCR reads anew with MiXCR; each CDR3 protein has one entry. The sample yields a few hundred thousand distinct CDR3 sequences, 6% to 9% seen once. CDR1 is WSHSY, CDR2 SAAADI, per germline. The CDR3 is made up of 13 amino acids. This clonotype was seen a few times. The antigen remains unidentified. Its ends do not fully match the called genes, so a read error is possible. Study-level points and caveats: Every seasonal influenza vaccination brings in few new T cells, the authors suggested.

The V call is TRBV10-2, the J call TRBJ2-3; a possible D gene is TRBD1 (6 bases). The material sequenced was PBMCs from blood, taken less than 30 months after vaccination. The origin of this receptor is a man aged 50 to 75 who received an inactivated influenza vaccine. CDR3 bases: TGCGCCAGCAGGGACAGCGGCACCGATACGCAGTATTTT. This codes for CASRDSGTDTQYF.